Sequencing of this TCR beta chain was carried out in a study of cytomegalovirus exposure and HLA in healthy donors. Findings of the study overall: Within a later analysis, the majority of CMV-associated TCR beta chains appeared HLA-restricted. Likely technical artifact: a cluster of highly shared sequence variants.

The PCR used 60 Vbeta and 13 Jbeta primers. TCRdb's copy holds only in-frame clones and misses some; the assay was immunoSEQ multiplex PCR. The sample records about 150,000 clones, roughly 80% being singletons. In regard to this clone: Its specificity is not known.

This CDR3 is built from 14 residues. Germline lookup yields CDR1 MDHEN and CDR2 SYDVKM. The V end lost 6 bases, the J end lost 0 bases, and 11 bases lay between the germline ends. The sequence was collected from a woman aged 40 to 50 in good health and CMV-seropositive. Material: PBMCs. V is TRBV28 and J is TRBJ1-1, with a tentative D call TRBD1 (5 bases). For the CDR3, the DNA is TGTGCCAGCAGGACCGGGGGGATGAACACTGAAGCTTTCTTT. Protein sequence: CASRTGGMNTEAFF.